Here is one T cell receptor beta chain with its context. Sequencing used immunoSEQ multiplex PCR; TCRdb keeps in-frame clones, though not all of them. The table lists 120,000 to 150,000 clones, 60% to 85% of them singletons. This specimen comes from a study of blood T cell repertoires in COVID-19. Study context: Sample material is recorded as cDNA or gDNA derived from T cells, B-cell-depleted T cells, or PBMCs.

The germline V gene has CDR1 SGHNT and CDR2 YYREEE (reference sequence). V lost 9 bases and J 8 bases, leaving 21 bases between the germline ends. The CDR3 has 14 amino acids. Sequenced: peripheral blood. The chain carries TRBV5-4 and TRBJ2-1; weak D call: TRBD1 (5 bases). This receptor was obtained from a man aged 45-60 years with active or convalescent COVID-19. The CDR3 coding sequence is TGTGCCATATTACAGGCGCCTCTCGCGTATGAGCAGTTCTTC. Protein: CAILQAPLAYEQFF.